The rows below give T cell receptor beta chains drawn from one sample of a study of cytomegalovirus exposure and HLA in healthy donors. Method: immunoSEQ multiplex PCR; TCRdb's copy keeps in-frame clones and lacks some. This sample has some 200,000 clones, with around 80% found just once. The sequenced sample was PBMCs. These receptors originate from a man over 45 in good health and CMV-seronegative. Both conserved end residues are part of each CDR3. Fields, in order: V gene, D gene, clone size, J gene, CDR3 DNA, CDR3 protein. The D gene is left open where the match is weak. Some rows have no size entry. The others give once, few or many, or a class for an expanded clone.

TRBV27,-,-,TRBJ2-1,TGTGCCAGCAGTGTCGGGAGTAGGGTTGAGCAGTTCTTC,CASSVGSRVEQFF
TRBV28,-,-,TRBJ2-6,TGTGCCAGCAAGGGGGGGTCCTCTGGGGCCAACGTCCTGACTTTC,CASKGGSSGANVLTF
TRBV27,TRBD2,-,TRBJ2-7,TGTGCCAGCAGTTTACCCTCTTTAGCGGGAGGTCGGTACGAGCAGTACTTC,CASSLPSLAGGRYEQYF
TRBV5-1,TRBD2,-,TRBJ2-7,TGCGCCAGCAGCTTGGGGGGGACTATCAACGAGCAGTACTTC,CASSLGGTINEQYF
TRBV5-1,-,-,TRBJ2-1,TGCGCCAGCAGCCCCGGGGGCTCCTACAATGAGCAGTTCTTC,CASSPGGSYNEQFF
TRBV7-3,TRBD2,-,TRBJ2-7,TGTGCCAGCAGCTTACGAGGGAGGGACTCCTACGAGCAGTACTTC,CASSLRGRDSYEQYF
TRBV2,TRBD2,-,TRBJ2-7,TGTGCCAGCAGTGGCCCGGGGGGGCGCTACTACGAGCAGTACTTC,CASSGPGGRYYEQYF
TRBV15,TRBD2,-,TRBJ2-7,TGTGCCACCAGCAGAGTTTTGGGCCTAGCGGGAGGGAACTACGAGCAGTACTTC,CATSRVLGLAGGNYEQYF
TRBV6-7,-,-,TRBJ2-7,TGTGCCAGCAGTCTCGAGAATCCCACCTACGAGCAGTACTTC,CASSLENPTYEQYF
TRBV19,TRBD1,-,TRBJ2-7,TGTGCCAGTAGTATAAGGCAGGGGGCAGGGGAGCAGTACTTC,CASSIRQGAGEQYF
TRBV29-1,TRBD1,-,TRBJ1-2,TGCAGCTCCCGGGACAGGGGTAACTATGGCTACACCTTC,CSSRDRGNYGYTF
TRBV28,-,once,TRBJ1-2,TGTGCCAGCGGGAAACAGGGTGTCAAGCATGGCTACACCTTC,CASGKQGVKHGYTF
TRBV11-2,-,-,TRBJ2-1,TGTGCCAGCAGCTTAGGCAGGGCTGAGCAGTTCTTC,CASSLGRAEQFF
TRBV27,TRBD1,-,TRBJ2-5,TGTGCCAGCAGTTCAGGACAGGGGGCTAGGGTCGAGACCCAGTACTTC,CASSSGQGARVETQYF
TRBV19,-,-,TRBJ1-2,TGTGCCAGTAGTTTCGACATCTATGGCTACACCTTC,CASSFDIYGYTF
TRBV9,-,few,TRBJ2-5,TGTGCCAGCAGCACCGGACTCATGAAGACCCAGTACTTC,CASSTGLMKTQYF
TRBV2,TRBD1,few,TRBJ2-2,TGTGCCAGCAGAGGGGACAGGGAGCCCACCGGGGAGCTGTTTTTT,CASRGDREPTGELFF
TRBV9,-,-,TRBJ1-1,TGTGCCAGCAGCGCTCCGACAGAGATGAACACTGAAGCTTTCTTT,CASSAPTEMNTEAFF
TRBV29-1,-,-,TRBJ2-7,TGCAGCGTTGCTCAGGTTGGCGCCGAGCAGTACTTC,CSVAQVGAEQYF
TRBV7-9,-,-,TRBJ2-3,TGTGCCAGCAGCGCCAGCGGAGGGGGCACAGATACGCAGTATTTT,CASSASGGGTDTQYF
TRBV14,-,-,TRBJ2-1,TGTGCCAGCAGCCAAGGAGTCCCCAATGAGCAGTTCTTC,CASSQGVPNEQFF
TRBV6-5,TRBD1,few,TRBJ1-2,TGTGCCAGCAGTTCATCGGGACAGAGGGAAAGAGGCTACACCTTC,CASSSSGQRERGYTF
TRBV28,-,-,TRBJ2-4,TGTGCCAGCAGCCGAGGGGGTGATGAAAACATTCAGTACTTC,CASSRGGDENIQYF
TRBV5-6,TRBD2,-,TRBJ2-1,TGTGCCAGCAGCTTGACTAGCGGGAGGCGATCCATCTACAATGAGCAGTTCTTC,CASSLTSGRRSIYNEQFF
TRBV28,-,-,TRBJ2-3,TGTGCCAGCAGTAACAGGGGGGAGGGCGCTGATTCAATTGTACTGACAGATACGCAGTATTTT,CASSNRGEGADSIVLTDTQYF
TRBV7-6,TRBD1,-,TRBJ2-1,TGTGCCAGCAGCTCGGGACAGGGGGCTTTATACAATGAGCAGTTCTTC,CASSSGQGALYNEQFF
TRBV19,-,-,TRBJ1-1,TGTGCCAGTAGTGGTCAGGCGAAGAACACTGAAGCTTTCTTT,CASSGQAKNTEAFF
TRBV19,TRBD2,-,TRBJ2-3,TGTGCCAGTAGTACTCTAGCGGGAGACACAGATACGCAGTATTTT,CASSTLAGDTDTQYF
TRBV10-3,TRBD1,-,TRBJ1-2,TGTGCCATCAGTTCGGACAGGCCAGGGAACTATGGCTACACCTTC,CAISSDRPGNYGYTF
TRBV2,TRBD2,-,TRBJ2-1,TGTGCCAGCAGTGATGGGACTAGTATCTACAATGAGCAGTTCTTC,CASSDGTSIYNEQFF
TRBV13,TRBD2,-,TRBJ2-1,TGTGCCAGCAGCCCGGGACTAGCGGGAGGGCCCAGGAATATCAATGAGCAGTTCTTC,CASSPGLAGGPRNINEQFF
TRBV12-5,TRBD1,-,TRBJ1-1,TGTGCTAGTGGTTCCTCCGGACAGGGTATTAAAGCTTTCTTT,CASGSSGQGIKAFF
TRBV5-1,-,-,TRBJ2-7,TGCGCCAGCAGCCAGGACTCGTCTTGGGGCGAGCAGTACTTC,CASSQDSSWGEQYF
TRBV5-4,-,-,TRBJ1-2,TGTGCCAGCAGCTTCCGGAGTACGAACTATGGCTACACCTTC,CASSFRSTNYGYTF
TRBV19,TRBD1,-,TRBJ1-5,TGTGCCAGTAGTAGCGGGACAGGGTTTCAGCCCCAGCATTTT,CASSSGTGFQPQHF
TRBV11-3,-,-,TRBJ2-3,TGTGCCAGCAGCCCTCAAGGAGTTGGAGATACGCAGTATTTT,CASSPQGVGDTQYF
TRBV14,TRBD1,-,TRBJ2-3,TGTGCCAGCAGCCAGTGGACAGGGGGCGCAGATACGCAGTATTTT,CASSQWTGGADTQYF
TRBV27,TRBD1,-,TRBJ1-3,TGTGCCAGCAGAGGAACAGGGGCTGGAAACACCATATATTTT,CASRGTGAGNTIYF
TRBV18,TRBD1,-,TRBJ1-1,TGTGCCAGCTCACCACCCCGCGGGACAGGGGCGAACACTGAAGCTTTCTTT,CASSPPRGTGANTEAFF
TRBV27,TRBD2,-,TRBJ2-1,TGTGCCAGCACCTCACGGGGGGTCCGTTCCTACAATGAGCAGTTCTTC,CASTSRGVRSYNEQFF
TRBV2,-,-,TRBJ1-2,TGTGCCAGCGCCTCACTATGGGTTCTCTATGGCTACACCTTC,CASASLWVLYGYTF
TRBV30,TRBD2,-,TRBJ2-3,TGTGCCTGGAGGGGCGGGAGGGCCGGAAGAGATACGCAGTATTTT,CAWRGGRAGRDTQYF
TRBV4-1,-,-,TRBJ2-7,TGCGCCAGCAGCCTCGACGGCAGAGGCCGCGCAAGTGGTGAGCAGTACTTC,CASSLDGRGRASGEQYF
TRBV6-1,-,-,TRBJ2-5,TGTGCCAGCATATCTGCGTACCAAGAGACCCAGTACTTC,CASISAYQETQYF
TRBV28,TRBD1,-,TRBJ1-5,TGTGCCAGCAGCAGCGGGACAGGGGGATATTTAGGTCAGCCCCAGCATTTT,CASSSGTGGYLGQPQHF
TRBV6-1,TRBD2,-,TRBJ2-7,TGTGCCACCCTCTCACTAGCGGGAGTTGGCGAGCAGTACTTC,CATLSLAGVGEQYF
TRBV6-1,TRBD1,few,TRBJ2-7,TGTGCCAGCGGCGGGACAGGACTCTACGAGCAGTACTTC,CASGGTGLYEQYF
TRBV5-1,-,-,TRBJ1-4,TGCGCCAGCACCGGGGGGCAGGGGAATGGTGAAAAACTGTTTTTT,CASTGGQGNGEKLFF